This T cell receptor (beta chain) was identified during a study of shared clonotypes between healthy human individuals. Broader study findings: Memory subsets generally showed smaller estimated richness than naive subsets did. Several donors held about 5% of naive CD4 clonotypes in common.

As concerns this clone: Its antigen is currently unknown.

Assay: immunoSEQ multiplex PCR; the TCRdb copy retains only in-frame clones and omits some. This sample carries 1.4 million to 1.5 million clones, around 97% of them seen once, and the ten largest clones take approximately 1.2%. The sequencing input was naive CD4+ T cells sorted from blood. Stated subset: CD45RA+ positively selected. This clonotype originated in a man younger than 45 in good health.

Written as DNA, the CDR3 is TGCACCAGCAGCCCAGAAATCCTCCTCCGACAGGGCCACGGCAATCAGCCCCAGCATTTT. Translating gives CTSSPEILLRQGHGNQPQHF. This chain links TRBV1 with TRBJ1-5; TRBD1 is the table's D call and was not checked against the DNA. TRBV1 is noted as a pseudogene. The CDR3 is 20 amino acids.